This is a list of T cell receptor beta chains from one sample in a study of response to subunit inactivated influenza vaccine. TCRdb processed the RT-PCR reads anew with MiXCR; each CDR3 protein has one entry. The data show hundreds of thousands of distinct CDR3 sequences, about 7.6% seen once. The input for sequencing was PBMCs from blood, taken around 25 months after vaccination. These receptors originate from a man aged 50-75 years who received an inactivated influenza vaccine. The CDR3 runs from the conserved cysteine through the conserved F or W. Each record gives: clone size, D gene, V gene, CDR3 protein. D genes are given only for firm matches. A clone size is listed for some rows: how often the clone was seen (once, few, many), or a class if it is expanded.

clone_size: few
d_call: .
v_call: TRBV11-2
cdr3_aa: CASSLVGGGNPNTGELFF

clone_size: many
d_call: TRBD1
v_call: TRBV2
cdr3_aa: CASSDNSDRRNTEAFF

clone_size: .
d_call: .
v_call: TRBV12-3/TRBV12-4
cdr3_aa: CASSWGVVAYHGELFF

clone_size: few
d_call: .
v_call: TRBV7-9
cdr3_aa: CASSGGNGANEKLFF

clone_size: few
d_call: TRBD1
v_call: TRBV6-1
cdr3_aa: CASSKTGGWDTEAFF

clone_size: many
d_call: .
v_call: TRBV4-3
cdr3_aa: CASSQDWDGSYEQYF

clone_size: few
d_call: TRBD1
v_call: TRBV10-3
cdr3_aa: CAISTDPGGRTQYF

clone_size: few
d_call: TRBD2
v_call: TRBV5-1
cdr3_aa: CASRYPGLAGGFTDTQYF

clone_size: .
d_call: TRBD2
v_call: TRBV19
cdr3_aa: CASSRLTSGRPYEQYF

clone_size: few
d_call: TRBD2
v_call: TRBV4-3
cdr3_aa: CASSQNRGGSYEQYF

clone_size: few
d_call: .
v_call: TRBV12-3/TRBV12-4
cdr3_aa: CASSYKAGAEAFF

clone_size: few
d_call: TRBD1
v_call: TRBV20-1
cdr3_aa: CSGKEGGALNTEAFF

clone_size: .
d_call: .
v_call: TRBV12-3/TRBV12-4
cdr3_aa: CASSLVRRDSEQYF

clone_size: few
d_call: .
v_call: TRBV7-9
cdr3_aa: CASSTGPSSPLHF

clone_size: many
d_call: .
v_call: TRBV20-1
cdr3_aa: CSARDPGQPQHF

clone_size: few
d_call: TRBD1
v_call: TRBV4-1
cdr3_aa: CASSQDRQEQGATKGYTF

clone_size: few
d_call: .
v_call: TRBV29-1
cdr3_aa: CSVSRAFQETQYF

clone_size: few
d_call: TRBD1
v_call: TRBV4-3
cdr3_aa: CASSQDTQGSRTGELFF

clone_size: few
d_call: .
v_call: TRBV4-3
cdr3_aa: CASSQYGTGNSGANVLTF

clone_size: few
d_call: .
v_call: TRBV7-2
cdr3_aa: CASSLQGRLGDTQYF

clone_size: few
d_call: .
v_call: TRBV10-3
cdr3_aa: CAIRNDPPNYEQYF